A selection of T cell receptor beta chains follows, all from one sample in a study of blood T cell repertoires in COVID-19. Method: immunoSEQ multiplex PCR; TCRdb's copy keeps in-frame clones and lacks some. The sample consists of 73,000 or so clones, 91% of them appearing once. The sample taken for sequencing was peripheral blood. The receptor source for this set is a human donor with active COVID-19. The donor label of this sample is uncertain. CDR3s include the opening cysteine and the closing phenylalanine or tryptophan. The order of the fields is J gene, D gene, V gene, CDR3 protein, CDR3 DNA. D genes are given only for firm matches.

j_gene: TRBJ1-4
d_gene: TRBD1
v_gene: TRBV28
CDR3aa: CASSLSGQGREKLFF
CDR3nt: TGTGCCAGCAGTTTATCGGGACAGGGGCGTGAAAAACTGTTTTTT

j_gene: TRBJ2-7
d_gene: .
v_gene: TRBV27
CDR3aa: CASSASSYEQYF
CDR3nt: TGTGCCAGCAGTGCGAGCTCCTACGAGCAATACTTC

j_gene: TRBJ2-3
d_gene: .
v_gene: TRBV2
CDR3aa: CASSADSGSRSTDTQYF
CDR3nt: TGTGCCAGCAGTGCGGACTCTGGGTCGCGGAGCACAGATACGCAGTATTTT

j_gene: TRBJ2-4
d_gene: .
v_gene: TRBV9
CDR3aa: CASSPTGGGKNIQYF
CDR3nt: TGTGCCAGCAGCCCCACAGGGGGAGGGAAAAACATTCAGTACTTC

j_gene: TRBJ2-4
d_gene: TRBD2
v_gene: TRBV27
CDR3aa: CASSSGRGLAKNIQYF
CDR3nt: TGTGCCAGCAGTAGCGGGAGGGGGCTAGCCAAAAACATTCAGTACTTC

j_gene: TRBJ2-1
d_gene: TRBD1
v_gene: TRBV5-1
CDR3aa: CASSWTGRQGEQFF
CDR3nt: TGCGCCAGCAGCTGGACAGGGCGGCAAGGAGAGCAGTTCTTC

j_gene: TRBJ1-1
d_gene: .
v_gene: TRBV12-5
CDR3aa: CASGFYRTDPNTEAFF
CDR3nt: TGTGCTAGTGGTTTTTACAGGACCGACCCGAACACTGAAGCTTTCTTT

j_gene: TRBJ2-5
d_gene: .
v_gene: TRBV18
CDR3aa: CASSPQRTIQETQYF
CDR3nt: TGTGCCAGCTCACCGCAAAGGACTATTCAAGAGACCCAGTACTTC

j_gene: TRBJ1-2
d_gene: TRBD1
v_gene: TRBV5-4
CDR3aa: CASSLGPTGQEVYGYTF
CDR3nt: TGTGCCAGCAGCTTGGGCCCTACCGGACAGGAGGTCTATGGCTACACCTTC

j_gene: TRBJ2-1
d_gene: TRBD1
v_gene: TRBV6-6
CDR3aa: CASSPRDRGNWEQFF
CDR3nt: TGTGCCAGCAGTCCCCGGGACAGGGGGAATTGGGAGCAGTTCTTC

j_gene: TRBJ2-6
d_gene: .
v_gene: TRBV5-1
CDR3aa: CASSLGAGIAGANVLTF
CDR3nt: TGCGCCAGCAGCTTGGGGGCCGGAATTGCCGGGGCCAACGTCCTGACTTTC

j_gene: TRBJ2-1
d_gene: TRBD1
v_gene: TRBV2
CDR3aa: CASSEGQGALGEQFF
CDR3nt: TGTGCCAGCAGTGAGGGACAGGGGGCGTTGGGTGAGCAGTTCTTC

j_gene: TRBJ2-1
d_gene: TRBD2
v_gene: TRBV28
CDR3aa: CASSRLAGGPSEQFF
CDR3nt: TGTGCCAGCAGTCGACTAGCGGGAGGGCCGAGTGAGCAGTTCTTC

j_gene: TRBJ2-3
d_gene: TRBD2
v_gene: TRBV10-3
CDR3aa: CAISEPGAGGLPDTQYF
CDR3nt: TGTGCCATCAGTGAGCCCGGGGCGGGAGGGCTCCCAGATACGCAGTATTTT

j_gene: TRBJ1-6
d_gene: .
v_gene: TRBV5-6
CDR3aa: CASSLVLGGSYNSPLHF
CDR3nt: TGTGCCAGCAGCTTGGTGCTGGGGGGCTCCTATAATTCACCCCTCCACTTT

j_gene: TRBJ1-5
d_gene: TRBD1
v_gene: TRBV27
CDR3aa: CASRGTAYSNQPQHF
CDR3nt: TGTGCCAGCAGGGGGACAGCATATAGCAATCAGCCCCAGCATTTT

j_gene: TRBJ1-4
d_gene: TRBD1
v_gene: TRBV5-1
CDR3aa: CASSSGQGNEKLFF
CDR3nt: TGCGCCAGCAGCTCGGGACAGGGTAATGAAAAACTGTTTTTT

j_gene: TRBJ1-4
d_gene: .
v_gene: TRBV28
CDR3aa: CASSLGGLREKLFF
CDR3nt: TGTGCCAGCAGTTTGGGGGGGCTAAGGGAAAAACTGTTTTTT

j_gene: TRBJ1-2
d_gene: .
v_gene: TRBV5-1
CDR3aa: CASSFSTGSIYGYTF
CDR3nt: TGCGCCAGCAGCTTCTCGACAGGTTCCATCTATGGCTACACCTTC

j_gene: TRBJ2-3
d_gene: .
v_gene: TRBV4-3
CDR3aa: CASSPETGRSDTQYF
CDR3nt: TGCGCCAGCAGCCCCGAGACAGGGAGGTCAGATACGCAGTATTTT

j_gene: TRBJ1-1
d_gene: .
v_gene: TRBV18
CDR3aa: CASSLNGYTEAFF
CDR3nt: TGTGCCAGCTCACTAAACGGGTACACTGAAGCTTTCTTT

j_gene: TRBJ2-5
d_gene: .
v_gene: TRBV7-2
CDR3aa: CASSPRDSLRETQYF
CDR3nt: TGTGCCAGCAGCCCCCGGGACTCCCTTCGCGAGACCCAGTACTTC

j_gene: TRBJ2-1
d_gene: .
v_gene: TRBV6-4
CDR3aa: CASSDSWTPNNEQFF
CDR3nt: TGTGCCAGCAGTGACAGCTGGACACCTAACAATGAGCAGTTCTTC